The clone carrying this TCR beta chain was observed a handful of times. This sample was taken from a study of T cells in Graves' hyperthyroidism and ophthalmopathy. Study as a whole: Peripheral blood samples were taken at initial diagnosis, prior to any treatment.

The investigators amplified TCR beta CDR3 regions from RNA transcripts. RT-PCR in the first round (using the HTBI primer set) targeted the TCR CDR3. TCRdb redid the calling of the multiplex PCR reads with MiXCR, one entry per CDR3 protein. In the table there are around 250,000 distinct CDR3 sequences, roughly 15% of which are singletons. Looked up from germline, CDR1 is MNHNS and CDR2 is SASEGT. The length of the CDR3 is 12 residues. The ends were cut back, 5 bases at V and 6 bases at J, with 8 bases in the middle. Blood dates from first hyperthyroidism diagnosis, before any ophthalmopathy symptoms. This TCR came from a woman aged 40 to 55 with Graves' hyperthyroidism that later progressed to Graves' ophthalmopathy. The chain has TRBV6-1 and TRBJ2-1, with D unresolved. Material: blood. The CDR3 DNA reads TGTGCCAGCAGTTATCGGAGCAATGAGCAGTTCTTC. Translating gives CASSYRSNEQFF.